Listed here is a single TCR beta chain. Per the authors' pipeline: Reference gene primers were amplified, and this amplification served to estimate nucleated cell counts. Libraries were prepared by immunoSEQ multiplex PCR; TCRdb keeps only in-frame clonotypes and omits some of them. The V and J calls and clone size were taken over from that table, and D and trimming were inferred from the DNA. The repertoire consists of about 330,000 clones, with about nine tenths occurring once and the leading ten covering around 10%. Seattle-derived patients entered the study during active infection and were followed longitudinally. Germline V CDR1 and CDR2: SEHNR, FQNEAQ (reference sequence). V dropped 3 bases and J dropped 0; count of bases not matched to a gene: 1. The CDR3 contains 15 residues. This sample stems from a study of blood T cell repertoires in COVID-19. Study-level information: COVID-19 samples, acute and convalescent, were from the United States, Italy and Spain. PBMCs, B-cell-depleted T cells, or T cells were the source of the cDNA or gDNA that made up the material.

The receptor comes from a young man with COVID-19, enrolled during active disease. The V gene is TRBV7-9, the J gene TRBJ2-3; 9 bases map to TRBD2. The sample comprised peripheral blood. The CDR3 DNA sequence: TGTGCCAGCAGCTTCCTAGCGGGAAGCACAGATACGCAGTATTTT. Protein: CASSFLAGSTDTQYF.